This entry lists 17 T cell receptor beta chains sequenced from one sample in a study of neurological immune-mediated disorders. From the 5' RACE reads, TCRdb called clonotypes with MiXCR, one entry per CDR3 protein. Counted here are 70,000 to 95,000 distinct CDR3 sequences, around 14% occurring once; the ten biggest clones make up 6% to 7%. Sequencing input: PBMCs. These receptors were obtained from a woman in her 50s in good health.

This clonotype has just a few counts. The chain has TRBV24-1 and TRBJ2-1, with TRBD2 identical over 14 bases. This CDR3 region has 17 residues. J lost 6 bases, V lost 4 bases, and 7 bases had no gene match. Germline values: CDR1 KGHDR, CDR2 SFDVKD. The DNA of the CDR3 is TGTGCCACCAGTGAGGACTCGACTAGCGGGAGGGTCAATGAGCAGTTCTTC. Its protein product is CATSEDSTSGRVNEQFF.

This clonotype appeared many times. The rearrangement uses TRBV5-1 and TRBJ2-1; 9 bases line up with TRBD2. Germline assignment: CDR1 SGHRS and CDR2 YFSETQ. Trimming removed 4 bases from V and 7 bases from J; junction bases left unmatched: 12. The CDR3 is 16 amino acids. The CDR3: CASSVLPAGGDNEQFF. The CDR3 bases are TGCGCCAGCAGCGTACTTCCAGCGGGGGGAGATAATGAGCAGTTCTTC.

This clonotype was found many times. The chain uses TRBV6-5 and TRBJ2-3, with 9 positions matching TRBD1. This CDR3 has 15 residues. In germline, CDR1 is MNHEY, CDR2 SVGAGI. Trimming at V came to 2 bases and at J to 4 bases, leaving 4 bases not matched to a gene. The CDR3 loop reads CASSYGTGSPDTQYF. CDR3 sequence (DNA): TGTGCCAGCAGTTACGGGACAGGGTCTCCAGATACGCAGTATTTT.

As regards this clonotype: At one end the junction does not follow the germline gene, possibly because of a read error. V usage is TRBV3-1 and J usage is TRBJ2-2, with D tentatively TRBD1 (5 bases). The CDR3 has 14 amino acids. Germline values: CDR1 LGHDT, CDR2 YNNKEL (reference sequence). The CDR3 reads CASSTQQVRGELFF. The CDR3 DNA reads as TGCGCCAGCAGCACACAACAGGTGAGGGGGGAGCTGTTTTTT.

The genes are TRBV18 and TRBJ2-1, with 9 bases aligning to TRBD1. V gave up 6 bases and J gave up 0 bases; unmatched junction bases: 6. The CDR3 has 16 residues. Germline values: CDR1 KGHSH, CDR2 LQKENI. CDR3 sequence reads: CASSTWTGASYNEQFF. For the CDR3, the DNA is TGTGCCAGCTCCACCTGGACAGGGGCCTCCTACAATGAGCAGTTCTTC.

This clonotype was detected many times. The chain is built from TRBV29-1 and TRBJ1-3; D ambiguous. Trimming shortened V by 4 bases and J by 2 bases, and 6 bases separated the two germline ends. Germline V CDR1 and CDR2: SQVTM, ANQGSEA. This CDR3 is built from 12 residues. For the CDR3, the DNA is TGCAGCGTTGGGGTCACTGGAAACACCATATATTTT. Protein sequence: CSVGVTGNTIYF. Full variable domain (remainder filled in from reference TRBV29-1 and TRBJ1-3): SAVISQKPSRDICQRGTSLTIQCQVDSQVTMMFWYRQQPGQSLTLIATANQGSEATYESGFVIDKFPISRPNLTFSTLTVSNMSPEDSSIYLCSVGVTGNTIYFGEGSWLTVV.

In this sample, this clonotype turned up a few times. This chain connects TRBV9 to TRBJ2-1, with TRBD2 matching over 11 bases. Per the germline V gene, CDR1 is SGDLS and CDR2 is YYNGEE. This CDR3 comprises 15 residues. The J segment lost 7 bases and the V segment lost 2 bases, leaving 5 bases of the junction unmatched. CDR3 protein: CASSVTSGGSNEQFF. CDR3 in DNA: TGTGCCAGCAGCGTTACTAGCGGGGGTTCGAATGAGCAGTTCTTC.

The V call is TRBV20-1, the J call TRBJ2-7; 9 bases are a match to TRBD2. The V and J ends lost 5 bases and 7 bases, in that order; junction bases with no gene match: 21. CDR1 and CDR2 (germline): DFQATT, SNEGSKA (reference sequence). This CDR3 contains 17 residues. The CDR3, as DNA: TGCAGTGCTGCTGGCTTGAATCTAGCGGGGCTACATAGTGAGCAGTACTTC. Its protein is CSAAGLNLAGLHSEQYF.

This clonotype has at least ten counts. The chain couples TRBV5-1 to TRBJ2-5; D perhaps matches TRBD1 (6 bases). The CDR3 consists of 14 residues. CDR1 and CDR2 from the germline V gene are SGHRS and YFSETQ. The V end was cut by 5 bases, the J end by 3 bases, with 14 bases between. The CDR3 DNA follows: TGCGCCAGCAGACTCAGGACAGAGAAAGAGACCCAGTACTTC. This gives the protein CASRLRTEKETQYF.

This clonotype was counted at least ten times. The chain carries TRBV7-2 and TRBJ2-7; TRBD1 might be the D (6 bases). The CDR3 totals 15 residues. V dropped 6 bases and J dropped 1 base, with 16 bases sitting between them. Germline V gene lookup returns CDR1 SGHTA and CDR2 FQGNSA. The CDR3 is CASSPGGDRSYEQYF. In DNA, the CDR3 is TGTGCCAGCAGTCCAGGCGGAGACAGGTCCTACGAGCAGTACTTC.

This clonotype was observed many times. The CDR3 loop reads CSAPGGGDEQFF. CDR3 bases: TGCAGTGCGCCGGGGGGGGGAGATGAGCAGTTCTTC. J is TRBJ2-1 and V is TRBV20-1; 8 bases agree with TRBD2. CDR1 and CDR2 from the germline V gene are DFQATT and SNEGSKA (reference sequence). The ends lost 6 bases at V and 8 bases at J; junction bases unmatched: 6. This CDR3 region has 12 residues.

This clonotype was seen repeatedly, ten times or more. This chain connects TRBV5-1 to TRBJ2-7; D call uncertain. CDR1 is SGHRS, CDR2 YFSETQ, per germline. CDR3 length: 15 residues. V was clipped by 7 bases and J by 0 bases, with 17 bases between them. CDR3 loop: CASETGVSPSYEQYF. DNA for the CDR3: TGCGCCAGCGAAACTGGAGTGAGTCCCTCCTACGAGCAGTACTTC.

This clonotype has ten or more counts. The V call is TRBV7-8, the J call TRBJ2-2; tentative D call: TRBD1 (5 bases). This CDR3 has 14 amino acids. Looked up from germline, CDR1 is SGHVS and CDR2 is FQNEAQ. Deletions cut 4 bases from V and 0 bases from J, with 6 bases between. CDR3 bases: TGTGCCAGCAGCTCGGACACGAACACCGGGGAGCTGTTTTTT. As protein: CASSSDTNTGELFF. The full variable domain, rest sourced from reference TRBV7-8 and TRBJ2-2, is GAGVSQSPRYKVAKRGQDVALRCDPISGHVSLFWYQQALGQGPEFLTYFQNEAQLDKSGLPSDRFFAERPEGSVSTLKIQRTQQEDSAVYLCASSSDTNTGELFFGEGSRLTVL.

Ten or more counts support this clonotype. CDR3 sequence reads: CSAPTRTGGENEQFF. CDR3 DNA: TGCAGTGCTCCTACCCGGACAGGGGGTGAGAATGAGCAGTTCTTC. J is TRBJ2-1 and V is TRBV20-1; TRBD1 agrees at 10 bases. This CDR3 contains 15 residues. Germline V gene sequence: CDR1 DFQATT, CDR2 SNEGSKA (reference sequence). The V and J ends lost 5 bases and 7 bases, in that order; junction bases with no gene match: 11.

This chain uses TRBV5-1 with TRBJ1-1; no clear D. The CDR3 spans 18 residues. The germline CDR1 and CDR2 sequences are SGHRS and YFSETQ. Trimming pared 0 bases from V and 0 bases from J, leaving 18 bases between. CDR3 nucleotide sequence: TGCGCCAGCAGCTTGGGGGTTTCATGGATTGGTGTGAACACTGAAGCTTTCTTT. It yields the protein CASSLGVSWIGVNTEAFF.

A remark on this clonotype: This may be a read error, as it is one base from a much larger clone. The chain links TRBV20-1 to TRBJ1-1, with a possible D match to TRBD1 (5 bases). The CDR3 loop spans 12 amino acids. Per germline, CDR1 DFQATT and CDR2 SNEGSKA (reference sequence). Trimming took off 6 bases at V and 6 bases at J, with 14 bases between the two ends. The DNA for the CDR3 is TGCAGTGCCCCGGACATGGGAGCTGAAGCTTTCTTT. Translation: CSAPDMGAEAFF.

The chain has TRBV11-1 and TRBJ2-5; D may be TRBD1 (6 bases). The length of the CDR3 is 15 residues. Trimming took off 4 bases at V and 2 bases at J, with 14 bases between the two ends. Germline V gene lookup returns CDR1 SGHAT and CDR2 FQDESV (reference sequence). The CDR3 nucleotides are TGTGCCAGCAGCTGGTCAGGGGCAATTCAAGAGACCCAGTACTTC. Protein sequence: CASSWSGAIQETQYF. The variable domain in full, completed from reference TRBV11-1 and TRBJ2-5, reads EAEVAQSPRYKITEKSQAVAFWCDPISGHATLYWYRQILGQGPELLVQFQDESVVDDSQLPKDRFSAERLKGVDSTLKIQPAELGDSAMYLCASSWSGAIQETQYFGPGTRLLVL.